This T cell receptor beta chain was profiled in a study of shared clonotypes between healthy human individuals. This CDR3 contains 16 residues. The germline CDR1 and CDR2 sequences are SGHTA and FQGNSA. Trimming cost V 3 bases and J 7 bases, with 19 bases left between them. As originally analysed: Junction-only immunoSEQ sequences carried no quality scores, so filtering differed. The data were produced by immunoSEQ multiplex PCR, yet TCRdb's version contains in-frame clones alone and is incomplete. V and J calls plus clone size are reproduced from that table; the DNA served to infer D and trimming. The profile shows about 2.4 million clones, 90% to 95% of them singletons.

The clonotype comes from a man aged 18 to 30 in good health. Some clones in this sample may be carry-over from other donors' samples. V gene TRBV7-2 combines with J gene TRBJ2-1; D could derive from TRBD1 or TRBD2 (6 bases each). The sample consisted of naive CD4+ T cells from PBMCs. Stated subset: CD45RA+ positively selected. CDR3 in DNA: TGTGCCAGCAGCTTGTTACGGGGGCTAGTGGAGAATGAGCAGTTCTTC. Translation: CASSLLRGLVENEQFF.